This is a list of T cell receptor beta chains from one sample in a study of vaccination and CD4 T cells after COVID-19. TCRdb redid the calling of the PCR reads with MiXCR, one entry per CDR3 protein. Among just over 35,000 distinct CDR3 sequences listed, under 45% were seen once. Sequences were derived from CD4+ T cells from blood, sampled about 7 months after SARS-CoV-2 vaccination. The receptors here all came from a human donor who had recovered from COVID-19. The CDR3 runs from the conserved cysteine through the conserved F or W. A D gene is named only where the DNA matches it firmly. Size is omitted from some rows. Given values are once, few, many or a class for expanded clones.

cdr3_aa: CASSYGAGLNTGELFF
cdr3_nt: TGTGCCAGCAGTTACGGAGCAGGCCTGAACACCGGGGAGCTGTTTTTT
v_call: TRBV6-5
clone_size: few
d_call: -
j_call: TRBJ2-2

cdr3_aa: CAISDIGGLAGGETQYF
cdr3_nt: TGTGCCATCAGTGATATTGGCGGACTAGCGGGAGGTGAGACCCAGTACTTC
v_call: TRBV10-3
clone_size: few
d_call: TRBD2
j_call: TRBJ2-5

cdr3_aa: CASSLGTPNGYTF
cdr3_nt: TGTGCCAGCAGCTTAGGGACACCCAATGGCTACACCTTC
v_call: TRBV7-9
clone_size: -
d_call: -
j_call: TRBJ1-2

cdr3_aa: CASRGQLNTEAFF
cdr3_nt: TGTGCCAGTAGGGGACAGCTGAACACTGAAGCTTTCTTT
v_call: TRBV19
clone_size: few
d_call: TRBD1
j_call: TRBJ1-1

cdr3_aa: CASSQPRGRAGELFF
cdr3_nt: TGTGCCAGCAGCCAACCAAGGGGTCGAGCCGGGGAGCTGTTTTTT
v_call: TRBV7-2
clone_size: few
d_call: -
j_call: TRBJ2-2

cdr3_aa: CASSLFVSGSTYEQYF
cdr3_nt: TGCGCCAGCAGCTTGTTTGTGTCGGGTAGCACCTACGAGCAGTACTTC
v_call: TRBV5-1
clone_size: -
d_call: -
j_call: TRBJ2-7

cdr3_aa: CSAGGGADTQYF
cdr3_nt: TGCAGTGCTGGAGGGGGGGCAGATACGCAGTATTTT
v_call: TRBV20-1
clone_size: -
d_call: -
j_call: TRBJ2-3

cdr3_aa: CSAPGLAGGSTDTQYF
cdr3_nt: TGCAGTGCACCGGGACTAGCGGGAGGTAGCACAGATACGCAGTATTTT
v_call: TRBV20-1
clone_size: -
d_call: TRBD2
j_call: TRBJ2-3

cdr3_aa: CAIQAGGPYNEQFF
cdr3_nt: TGTGCCATACAGGCGGGAGGGCCCTACAATGAGCAGTTCTTC
v_call: TRBV10-3
clone_size: once
d_call: TRBD2
j_call: TRBJ2-1

cdr3_aa: CASSLVLAGDETQYF
cdr3_nt: TGCGCCAGCAGCTTGGTCCTAGCGGGAGACGAGACCCAGTACTTC
v_call: TRBV5-1
clone_size: -
d_call: TRBD2
j_call: TRBJ2-5

cdr3_aa: CASSAAGEGTEAFF
cdr3_nt: TGTGCCAGCAGCGCCGCAGGGGAGGGAACTGAAGCTTTCTTT
v_call: TRBV9
clone_size: -
d_call: -
j_call: TRBJ1-1

cdr3_aa: CASSTRGVHYGYTF
cdr3_nt: TGTGCCAGCAGTACCCGTGGAGTTCACTATGGCTACACCTTC
v_call: TRBV6-1
clone_size: few
d_call: -
j_call: TRBJ1-2

cdr3_aa: CSASDGGRVVTEAFF
cdr3_nt: TGCAGTGCTTCGGATGGGGGGCGAGTTGTCACTGAAGCTTTCTTT
v_call: TRBV20-1
clone_size: -
d_call: -
j_call: TRBJ1-1

cdr3_aa: CNVRAHYGYTF
cdr3_nt: TGTAACGTCCGGGCCCACTATGGCTACACCTTC
v_call: TRBV20-1
clone_size: few
d_call: -
j_call: TRBJ1-2

cdr3_aa: CASRGNPGQTPGYTF
cdr3_nt: TGTGCCAGTAGGGGTAATCCGGGACAGACGCCAGGCTACACCTTC
v_call: TRBV6-1
clone_size: few
d_call: TRBD1
j_call: TRBJ1-2

cdr3_aa: CSAHRDISYNEQFF
cdr3_nt: TGCAGTGCTCACCGGGACATATCCTACAATGAGCAGTTCTTC
v_call: TRBV20-1
clone_size: -
d_call: -
j_call: TRBJ2-1

cdr3_aa: CASSPIPSSINEQFF
cdr3_nt: TGTGCCAGCAGCCCCATCCCGAGCTCTATTAATGAGCAGTTCTTC
v_call: TRBV7-6
clone_size: few
d_call: -
j_call: TRBJ2-1

cdr3_aa: CASSFGDRGVREQYF
cdr3_nt: TGTGCCAGCAGCTTCGGGGACAGGGGGGTTAGGGAGCAGTACTTC
v_call: TRBV7-9
clone_size: few
d_call: TRBD1
j_call: TRBJ2-7

cdr3_aa: CSARLRGAGGYTF
cdr3_nt: TGCAGTGCTAGATTGAGGGGGGCTGGTGGCTACACCTTC
v_call: TRBV20-1
clone_size: few
d_call: -
j_call: TRBJ1-2

cdr3_aa: CASSRGSRDNQPQHF
cdr3_nt: TGTGCCAGCAGCCGGGGGTCCCGGGATAATCAGCCCCAGCATTTT
v_call: TRBV27
clone_size: -
d_call: -
j_call: TRBJ1-5

cdr3_aa: CASSGGTGYEQYF
cdr3_nt: TGCGCCAGCAGCGGCGGGACAGGCTACGAGCAGTACTTC
v_call: TRBV5-1
clone_size: -
d_call: TRBD1
j_call: TRBJ2-7

cdr3_aa: CSAPETGFYEQYF
cdr3_nt: TGCAGTGCTCCCGAGACGGGGTTCTACGAGCAGTACTTC
v_call: TRBV20-1
clone_size: -
d_call: -
j_call: TRBJ2-7

cdr3_aa: CASSFLRGTNSPLHF
cdr3_nt: TGTGCCAGCAGTTTTCTACGGGGAACTAATTCACCCCTCCACTTT
v_call: TRBV12-3/TRBV12-4
clone_size: -
d_call: -
j_call: TRBJ1-6

cdr3_aa: CSVDAGVSNTQYF
cdr3_nt: TGCAGCGTTGACGCGGGAGTGTCAAATACGCAGTATTTT
v_call: TRBV29-1
clone_size: once
d_call: TRBD2
j_call: TRBJ2-3

cdr3_aa: CSARDPSPNEQFF
cdr3_nt: TGCAGTGCTAGAGATCCTAGCCCCAATGAGCAGTTCTTC
v_call: TRBV20-1
clone_size: few
d_call: -
j_call: TRBJ2-1

cdr3_aa: CASSLRGRGKGQETQYF
cdr3_nt: TGTGCCAGCAGCTTAAGGGGGAGGGGGAAGGGCCAAGAGACCCAGTACTTC
v_call: TRBV7-2
clone_size: -
d_call: -
j_call: TRBJ2-5

cdr3_aa: CASSLGDPGYNEQFF
cdr3_nt: TGTGCCAGCAGCTTAGGGGACCCTGGCTACAATGAGCAGTTCTTC
v_call: TRBV7-9
clone_size: -
d_call: -
j_call: TRBJ2-1

cdr3_aa: CASIIGLLSYEQYF
cdr3_nt: TGTGCCAGCATAATAGGACTCCTCTCCTACGAGCAGTACTTC
v_call: TRBV2
clone_size: -
d_call: -
j_call: TRBJ2-7

cdr3_aa: CASSSLLDTPGQYF
cdr3_nt: TGTGCCAGCAGCTCATTGCTGGACACCCCAGGCCAGTACTTC
v_call: TRBV7-2
clone_size: -
d_call: -
j_call: TRBJ2-5

cdr3_aa: CASSPPPGAETQYF
cdr3_nt: TGTGCCAGCTCACCACCGCCGGGGGCCGAGACCCAGTACTTC
v_call: TRBV18
clone_size: few
d_call: -
j_call: TRBJ2-5

cdr3_aa: CASSIGRQHQETQYF
cdr3_nt: TGTGCCAGTAGTATAGGAAGACAGCACCAAGAGACCCAGTACTTC
v_call: TRBV19
clone_size: few
d_call: -
j_call: TRBJ2-5

cdr3_aa: CASSGQGRVGANVLTF
cdr3_nt: TGTGCCAGCAGCGGACAGGGGAGGGTGGGGGCCAACGTCCTGACTTTC
v_call: TRBV7-9
clone_size: -
d_call: TRBD1
j_call: TRBJ2-6

cdr3_aa: CASSQGGQGPPYEQYF
cdr3_nt: TGCGCCAGCAGCCAGGGAGGACAGGGCCCCCCCTACGAGCAGTACTTC
v_call: TRBV4-1
clone_size: -
d_call: TRBD1
j_call: TRBJ2-7

cdr3_aa: CASSWDIAYEQYF
cdr3_nt: TGTGCCAGCAGCTGGGACATAGCCTACGAGCAGTACTTC
v_call: TRBV5-4
clone_size: -
d_call: -
j_call: TRBJ2-7

cdr3_aa: CSAVTGEFSYEQYF
cdr3_nt: TGCAGCGCGGTCACAGGGGAATTTTCCTACGAGCAGTACTTC
v_call: TRBV29-1
clone_size: few
d_call: TRBD1
j_call: TRBJ2-7

cdr3_aa: CANRDRYNEQFF
cdr3_nt: TGTGCCAACAGGGACCGTTACAATGAGCAGTTCTTC
v_call: TRBV27
clone_size: once
d_call: -
j_call: TRBJ2-1

cdr3_aa: CATRDSLLLAGELFF
cdr3_nt: TGTGCCACCCGGGATTCCCTACTTTTGGCCGGGGAGCTGTTTTTT
v_call: TRBV6-1
clone_size: -
d_call: -
j_call: TRBJ2-2